Sequencing of this T cell receptor beta chain was carried out in a study of OX40 agonist ivuxolimab in advanced cancers. Study-wide background: Of mixed ages from about 20 to 90 and averaging approximately 60 years, the group was over 80% male.

Clones were read by immunoSEQ multiplex PCR, and TCRdb kept only the in-frame ones, dropping some. The sample holds about 91,000 clones, 65% to 90% seen once. CDR3 length: 14 amino acids. With 4 bases removed from V and 5 bases from J, the gap between germline ends came to 14 bases. Per germline, CDR1 MNHEY and CDR2 SMNVEV (reference sequence). The J gene is TRBJ2-5, the V gene TRBV27; D gene uncertain. The receptor's source is an adult with an advanced solid tumor such as melanoma, head and neck, liver or kidney cancer. Material: CD4+ or CD8+ T cells sorted from blood, obtained in a trial of the OX40 agonist ivuxolimab. The CDR3 reads CASSSPSLGETQYF. The CDR3 nucleotides read TGTGCCAGCAGTTCACCAAGCCTAGGGGAGACCCAGTACTTC.